This T cell receptor beta chain derives from a study of Graves' ophthalmopathy and Graves' hyperthyroidism. The V segment lost 3 bases and the J segment 5 bases; nucleotides outside the gene matches: 0. The CDR3 consists of 13 residues. Germline lookup yields CDR1 ENHRY and CDR2 SYGVKD. Amplifying from RNA transcripts, the study obtained TCR beta CDR3 regions. HTBI-primed first-round RT-PCR preceded second-round multiplex PCR. MiXCR, applied by TCRdb to the multiplex PCR reads, yields one record per CDR3 protein. The repertoire consists of about 740,000 distinct CDR3 sequences, with 40% occurring once and the leading ten covering approximately 46%. Excluded were patients with other autoimmune diseases, uncontrolled infections, pregnancy or lactation. The PBMCs originated from approximately 9.5 ml of fresh peripheral blood.

Sequencing was done on a sample of peripheral blood. The TCR comes from an adult man with Graves' ophthalmopathy. V and J are TRBV10-3 and TRBJ2-5, with 10 bases fitting TRBD2. The CDR3 here is CAISDSGRETQYF. Here the CDR3 DNA reads TGTGCCATCAGTGATAGCGGGAGGGAGACCCAGTACTTC.